Listed below are T cell receptor beta chains from one sample, sequenced in a study of shared clonotypes between healthy human individuals. Clones were read by immunoSEQ multiplex PCR, and TCRdb kept only the in-frame ones, dropping some. Seen here are about 2.1 million clones, 93% observed once, and the top ten hold more than 1.5%. The source material was naive CD8+ T cells from PBMCs. The receptors shown here come from a man in his late teens or twenties in good health. Some clones in this sample may be carry-over from other donors' samples. The CDR3 runs from the conserved cysteine through the conserved F or W. A D gene is named only where the DNA matches it firmly. Size is omitted from some rows. Given values are once, few, many or a class for expanded clones.

>TRBV11-2|TRBD2|-|TRBJ2-3
CASTPSSGRGTDTQYF
TGTGCCAGCACCCCTTCCAGCGGGAGGGGGACAGATACGCAGTATTTT
>TRBV7-9|TRBD1|-|TRBJ2-7
CASSLAPGQGYEQYF
TGTGCCAGCAGCTTGGCGCCGGGACAGGGATACGAGCAGTACTTC
>TRBV27|-|-|TRBJ2-7
CASSLNFFAQRRDEQYF
TGTGCCAGCAGTTTAAACTTTTTCGCACAGCGGCGCGACGAGCAGTACTTC
>TRBV19|TRBD2|-|TRBJ2-7
CASSSSGRPFYEQYF
TGTGCCAGTAGTTCTAGCGGGAGGCCCTTCTACGAGCAGTACTTC
>TRBV7-9|-|-|TRBJ2-2
CASSLRLDQDTGELFF
TGTGCCAGCAGCCTGAGACTAGATCAAGACACCGGGGAGCTGTTTTTT
>TRBV11-2|-|-|TRBJ2-7
CASSFLGRLSTYEQYF
TGTGCCAGCAGCTTCCTAGGGAGACTTAGTACCTACGAGCAGTACTTC
>TRBV2|-|once|TRBJ2-1
CASRKGLPSHEQFF
TGTGCCAGCAGGAAGGGGTTACCATCCCATGAGCAGTTCTTC
>TRBV18|TRBD1|-|TRBJ1-1
CASSTGQGAVNTEAFF
TGTGCCAGCTCAACCGGACAGGGGGCGGTGAACACTGAAGCTTTCTTT
>TRBV28|TRBD1|-|TRBJ1-4
CASRSTGASEKLFF
TGTGCCAGCAGGTCGACAGGGGCTAGTGAAAAACTGTTTTTT
>TRBV23-1|TRBD1|-|TRBJ1-5
CASSLTARQGPNQPQHF
TGCGCCAGCAGTCTCACCGCTAGACAGGGACCGAATCAGCCCCAGCATTTT
>TRBV7-9|-|-|TRBJ1-2
CASSLGGSSEHTF
TGTGCCAGCAGCTTAGGGGGAAGTTCTGAACACACCTTC
>TRBV25-1|-|few|TRBJ1-1
CASSEYVGSLEAFF
TGTGCCAGCAGTGAATATGTGGGCAGCCTTGAAGCTTTCTTT
>TRBV7-9|-|-|TRBJ2-5
CASSLGLAYLQETQYF
TGTGCCAGCAGCTTAGGGCTAGCGTACTTACAAGAGACCCAGTACTTC
>TRBV19|-|few|TRBJ2-7
CASSILGTRYEQYF
TGTGCCAGTAGTATATTGGGGACTCGCTACGAGCAGTACTTC
>TRBV28|-|-|TRBJ2-1
CASSLMGGREQFF
TGTGCCAGCAGTTTAATGGGGGGTAGGGAGCAGTTCTTC
>TRBV13|-|-|TRBJ1-1
CASSLGVTRDTEAFF
TGTGCCAGCAGCTTAGGAGTAACACGGGACACTGAAGCTTTCTTT
>TRBV4-3|-|-|TRBJ1-4
CASSQGVVVNEKLFF
TGCGCCAGCAGCCAAGGGGTGGTAGTTAATGAAAAACTGTTTTTT
>TRBV7-7|-|-|TRBJ2-3
CASSLAAGSPTDTQYF
TGTGCCAGCAGCTTAGCGGCAGGGTCCCCCACAGATACGCAGTATTTT
>TRBV27|TRBD2|-|TRBJ2-2
CASSLGLAAQPGELFF
TGTGCCAGCAGTTTAGGACTAGCGGCGCAGCCCGGGGAGCTGTTTTTT
>TRBV5-3|-|-|TRBJ2-1
CARKHPRADASSYNEQFF
TGTGCCAGAAAACACCCCCGGGCAGACGCTAGCTCCTACAATGAGCAGTTCTTC
>TRBV29-1|-|-|TRBJ2-7
CSVPGPDEQYF
TGCAGCGTCCCTGGGCCCGACGAGCAGTACTTC
>TRBV27|TRBD2|-|TRBJ2-3
CASSNSAGERTDTQYF
TGTGCCAGCAGCAACTCAGCGGGAGAGCGCACAGATACGCAGTATTTT
>TRBV5-4|-|-|TRBJ2-2
CASSPDRQATGELFF
TGTGCCAGCAGCCCTGATCGACAGGCAACCGGGGAGCTGTTTTTT
>TRBV27|TRBD2|-|TRBJ2-1
CASSLGLAVYNEQFF
TGTGCCAGCAGTTTAGGACTAGCGGTATACAATGAGCAGTTCTTC
>TRBV27|-|-|TRBJ2-1
CASRPDFYNEQFF
TGTGCCAGCAGACCAGATTTCTACAATGAGCAGTTCTTC
>TRBV6-5|-|-|TRBJ1-1
CASSPARVGTEAFF
TGTGCCAGCAGTCCGGCCAGGGTTGGCACTGAAGCTTTCTTT
>TRBV28|-|-|TRBJ2-7
CASSEQGGSYEQYF
TGTGCCAGCAGTGAGCAGGGGGGTTCCTACGAGCAGTACTTC
>TRBV6-5|-|-|TRBJ2-7
CASRPQDSYEQYF
TGTGCCAGCAGACCACAGGATTCCTACGAGCAGTACTTC
>TRBV19|TRBD1|few|TRBJ1-1
CASSTSTGRTEAFF
TGTGCCAGTAGTACCTCGACAGGGAGGACTGAAGCTTTCTTT
>TRBV2|-|-|TRBJ1-1
CASSRSGDVNTEAFF
TGTGCCAGCAGTAGGTCAGGGGACGTGAACACTGAAGCTTTCTTT
>TRBV6-6|-|-|TRBJ1-2
CASTDGTNYGYTF
TGTGCCAGCACCGACGGCACTAACTATGGCTACACCTTC
>TRBV7-9|TRBD2|-|TRBJ2-1
CALAGVGNEQFF
TGTGCCCTAGCGGGAGTCGGCAATGAGCAGTTCTTC
>TRBV27|-|-|TRBJ1-1
CASSFRAGRDTEAFF
TGTGCCAGCAGTTTTAGGGCAGGGAGGGACACTGAAGCTTTCTTT
>TRBV28|-|-|TRBJ2-1
CASRAAGYNEQFF
TGTGCCAGCAGGGCCGCGGGGTACAATGAGCAGTTCTTC
>TRBV2|TRBD2|-|TRBJ2-1
CAIATSGIPKDEQFF
TGTGCCATCGCGACTAGCGGTATCCCTAAGGATGAGCAGTTCTTC
>TRBV13|-|-|TRBJ2-7
CASSFLATSTYEQYF
TGTGCCAGCAGCTTTTTGGCGACAAGCACCTACGAGCAGTACTTC
>TRBV7-2|TRBD2|few|TRBJ2-7
CASSPLAGGEQYF
TGTGCCAGCAGCCCACTAGCGGGAGGCGAGCAGTACTTC
>TRBV7-9|-|-|TRBJ1-1
CASSLVVLNTEAFF
TGTGCCAGCAGCTTAGTAGTGCTGAACACTGAAGCTTTCTTT
>TRBV28|-|-|TRBJ2-7
CASSPELQRSYEQYF
TGTGCCAGCAGCCCCGAGCTACAGCGTTCCTACGAGCAGTACTTC